By share, the clone carrying this T cell receptor (beta chain) counts as medium-sized. Antigen unknown. The data were obtained in a study of early T cells in non-severe SARS-CoV-2 infection. Study context: The input, bulk RNA from unsorted whole blood, was sequenced, and chains were unpaired. Whole-study results and caveats: CD4 and private specificities were missed by VDJdb matching, which favored anti-spike CD8 responses.

V was trimmed by 0 bases and J by 9 bases, leaving 9 bases between them. CDR1 and CDR2 from the germline V gene are MNHNS and SASEGT. The CDR3 sequence is 13 residues long. In the library, individual cDNA molecules carried attached unique molecular identifiers. A single record per CDR3 protein comes from TCRdb applying MiXCR to the 5' RACE reads. The sample gives around 45,000 distinct CDR3 sequences, around 3.6% of which show up once; approximately 3% is in the top ten. This TCR derives from an adult who was a healthcare worker with PCR-confirmed SARS-CoV-2 infection or an uninfected control (not recorded which). The gene calls are TRBV6-1 and TRBJ2-1; D is undetermined. The sequenced material came from whole blood. CDR3 region: CASSEASEGEQFF. The DNA of the CDR3 is TGTGCCAGCAGTGAAGCGAGTGAAGGTGAGCAGTTCTTC.